This T cell receptor beta chain is from a study of blood T cells in healthy people across ages. Whole-study results and caveats: Reliance upon unsorted PBMCs precluded definitive naive versus antigen-experienced comparison.

Points on this clonotype: The antigen is not known.

In germline, CDR1 is LNHDA, CDR2 SQIVND (reference sequence). Trimming stripped 6 bases from V and 1 base from J, with 12 bases between. The CDR3 length is 14 residues. Healthy individuals of Caucasian origin from Russia, aged about 6 to 100, served as donors. Per sample, at least 5.5 micrograms of total RNA were extracted. It was with a sample-barcoded 5' primer and a J-beta primer mix that a second PCR of about 7 to 12 cycles was run. Samples each returned at least 2.5 million CDR3-containing paired-end reads. TCRdb itself ran the 5' RACE reads through MiXCR, one entry per CDR3 protein. Counted here are approximately 1,000,000 distinct CDR3 sequences, approximately 38% occurring once; the ten biggest clones make up approximately 14%.

The receptor's source is a man aged 18-30 years in good health. The gene calls are TRBV19 and TRBJ1-1; the D is unclear. Material for sequencing was blood. The CDR3 DNA is TGTGCCAGTAGGTTAAACTCCGGGAACACTGAAGCTTTCTTT. This gives the protein CASRLNSGNTEAFF.